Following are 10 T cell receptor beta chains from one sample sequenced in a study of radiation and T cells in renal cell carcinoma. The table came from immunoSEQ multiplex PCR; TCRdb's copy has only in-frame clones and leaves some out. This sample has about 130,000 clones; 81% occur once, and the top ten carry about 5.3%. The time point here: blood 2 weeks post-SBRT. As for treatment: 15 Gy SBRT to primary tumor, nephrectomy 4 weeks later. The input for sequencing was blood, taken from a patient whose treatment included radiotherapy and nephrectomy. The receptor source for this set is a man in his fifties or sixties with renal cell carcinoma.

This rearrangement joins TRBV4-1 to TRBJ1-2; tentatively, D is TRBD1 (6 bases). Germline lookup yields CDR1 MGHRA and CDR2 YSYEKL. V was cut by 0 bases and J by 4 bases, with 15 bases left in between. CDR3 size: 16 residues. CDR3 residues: CASSQDPAGDVYGYTF. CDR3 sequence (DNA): TGCGCCAGCAGCCAAGACCCGGCAGGGGACGTCTATGGCTACACCTTC.

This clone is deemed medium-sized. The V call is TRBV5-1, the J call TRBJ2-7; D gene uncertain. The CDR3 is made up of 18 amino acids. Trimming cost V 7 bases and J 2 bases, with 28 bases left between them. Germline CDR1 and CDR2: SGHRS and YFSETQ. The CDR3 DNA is TGCGCCAGCGGCCCCTCGTTGAGGACGCTGGGTATGGCCTACGAGCAGTACTTC. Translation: CASGPSLRTLGMAYEQYF.

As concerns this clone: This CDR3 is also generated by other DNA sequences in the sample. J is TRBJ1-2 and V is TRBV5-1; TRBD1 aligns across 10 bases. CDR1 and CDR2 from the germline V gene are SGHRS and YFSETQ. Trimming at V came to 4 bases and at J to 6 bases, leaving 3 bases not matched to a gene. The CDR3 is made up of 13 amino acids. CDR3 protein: CASSLGQGDGYTF. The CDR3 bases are TGCGCCAGCAGCCTAGGACAGGGGGATGGCTACACCTTC.

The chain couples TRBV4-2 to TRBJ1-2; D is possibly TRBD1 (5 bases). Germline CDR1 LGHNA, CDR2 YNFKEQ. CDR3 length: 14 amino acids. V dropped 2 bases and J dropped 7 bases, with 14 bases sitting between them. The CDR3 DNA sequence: TGTGCCAGCAGCCAAACTATGGGGGAGATTGGCTACACCTTC. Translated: CASSQTMGEIGYTF.

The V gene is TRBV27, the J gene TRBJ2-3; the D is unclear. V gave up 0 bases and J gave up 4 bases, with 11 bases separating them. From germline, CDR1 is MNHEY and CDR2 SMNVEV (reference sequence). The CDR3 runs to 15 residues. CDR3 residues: CASSLSGSHSDTQYF. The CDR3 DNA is TGTGCCAGCAGTTTATCCGGTTCCCACTCAGATACGCAGTATTTT.

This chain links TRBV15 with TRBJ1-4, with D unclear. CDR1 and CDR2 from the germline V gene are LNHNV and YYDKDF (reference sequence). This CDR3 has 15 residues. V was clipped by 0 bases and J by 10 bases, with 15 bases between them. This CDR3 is CATSRDRAEARKLFF. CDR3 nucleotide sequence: TGTGCCACCAGCAGAGATCGGGCGGAAGCGAGAAAACTGTTTTTT.

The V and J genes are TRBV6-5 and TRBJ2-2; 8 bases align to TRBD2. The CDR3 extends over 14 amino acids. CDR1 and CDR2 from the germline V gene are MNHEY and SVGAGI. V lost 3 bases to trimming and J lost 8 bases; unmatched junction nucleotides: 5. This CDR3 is CASSYLGLGGELFF. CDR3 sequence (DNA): TGTGCCAGCAGTTATCTGGGACTAGGGGGGGAGCTGTTTTTT.

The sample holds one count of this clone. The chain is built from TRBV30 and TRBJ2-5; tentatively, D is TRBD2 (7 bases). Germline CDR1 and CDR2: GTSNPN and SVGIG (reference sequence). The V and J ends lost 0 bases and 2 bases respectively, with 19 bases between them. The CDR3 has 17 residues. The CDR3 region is CAWSVPWAGRGQETQYF. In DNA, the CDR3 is TGTGCCTGGAGTGTGCCCTGGGCGGGGAGGGGGCAAGAGACCCAGTACTTC. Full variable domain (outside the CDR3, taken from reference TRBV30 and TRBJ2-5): SQTIHQWPATLVQPVGSPLSLECTVEGTSNPNLYWYRQAAGRGLQLLFYSVGIGQISSEVPQNLSASRPQDRQFILSSKKLLLSDSGFYLCAWSVPWAGRGQETQYFGPGTRLLVL.

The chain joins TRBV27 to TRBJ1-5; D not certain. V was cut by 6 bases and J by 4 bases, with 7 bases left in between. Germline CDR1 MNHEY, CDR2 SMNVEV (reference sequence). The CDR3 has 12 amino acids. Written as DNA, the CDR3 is TGTGCCAGCAGCACGGGGAATCAGCCCCAGCATTTT. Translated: CASSTGNQPQHF.

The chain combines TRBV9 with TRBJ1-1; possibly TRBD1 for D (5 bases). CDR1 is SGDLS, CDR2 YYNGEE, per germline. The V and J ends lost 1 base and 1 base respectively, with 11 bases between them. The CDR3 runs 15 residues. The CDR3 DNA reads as TGTGCCAGCAGCGTACAGGGAACGGGGAACACTGAAGCTTTCTTT. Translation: CASSVQGTGNTEAFF.